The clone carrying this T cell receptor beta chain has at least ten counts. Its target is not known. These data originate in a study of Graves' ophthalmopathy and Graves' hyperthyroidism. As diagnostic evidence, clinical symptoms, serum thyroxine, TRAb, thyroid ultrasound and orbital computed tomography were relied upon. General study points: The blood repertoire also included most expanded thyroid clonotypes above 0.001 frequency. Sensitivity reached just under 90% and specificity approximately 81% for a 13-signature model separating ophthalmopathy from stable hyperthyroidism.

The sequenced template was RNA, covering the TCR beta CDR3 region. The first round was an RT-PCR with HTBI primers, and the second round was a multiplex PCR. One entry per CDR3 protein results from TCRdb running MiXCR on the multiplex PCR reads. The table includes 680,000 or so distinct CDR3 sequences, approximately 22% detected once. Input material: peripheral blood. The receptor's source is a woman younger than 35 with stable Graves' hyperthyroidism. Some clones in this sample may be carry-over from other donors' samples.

The CDR3 DNA follows: TGCAGTGCATTTGGGGCGGGGGGCAAGAACACTGAAGCTTTCTTT. This translates into CSAFGAGGKNTEAFF. The chain joins TRBV20-1 to TRBJ1-1; perhaps TRBD1 as D (6 bases). This CDR3 has 15 amino acids. Germline-derived CDR1 and CDR2 are DFQATT and SNEGSKA (reference sequence). V was cut by 6 bases and J by 1 base, with 18 bases left in between.